This is a list of T cell receptor beta chains from one sample in a study of OX40 agonist ivuxolimab in advanced cancers. Libraries were prepared by immunoSEQ multiplex PCR; TCRdb keeps only in-frame clonotypes and omits some of them. This table has tens of thousands of clones, around 94% appearing once. This sample comprised CD4+ or CD8+ T cells sorted from blood, obtained in a trial of the OX40 agonist ivuxolimab. The source of these receptors is an adult with an advanced solid tumor such as melanoma, head and neck, liver or kidney cancer. The CDR3 runs from the conserved cysteine through the conserved F or W.

>TRBV11-2
CASSPEGYPSYEQYF
>TRBV27
CASTRGYYNEQFF
>TRBV25-1
CASSDSPLSGELFF
>TRBV28
CATSEGAGELFF
>TRBV11-3
CASSWADRGCEQYF
>TRBV19
CASSTRGLDYTF
>TRBV4-2
CASSPFPGAYEQYF
>TRBV2
CASRAYTGELFF
>TRBV6-6
CASSSGANVLTF
>TRBV6-5
CASSHEGLGETQYF
>TRBV19
CASSIVGTGGFNEQFF
>TRBV7-9
CASSFGAYEQYF
>TRBV30
CAWSVGRDAFF
>TRBV4-1
CASSQYRSSGELFF
>TRBV19
CASSVTGTSGNEQFF
>TRBV7-2
CASSSPRLENYEQYF
>TRBV7-9
CASSLAETSNEQFF
>TRBV23-1
CASSQSGQGYLSGNTIYF
>TRBV28
CASSLARGELFGDTQYF
>TRBV10-3
CAISGLGTGELFF
>TRBV4-2
CASSPGTGGGYGYTF
>TRBV15
CATSKGVYETQYF
>TRBV5-1
CASRENTGELFF
>TRBV7-6
CASSSFPGLASGELFF
>TRBV7-9
CASRSKETQYF
>TRBV27
CASSLSPYSGTGKYGYTF